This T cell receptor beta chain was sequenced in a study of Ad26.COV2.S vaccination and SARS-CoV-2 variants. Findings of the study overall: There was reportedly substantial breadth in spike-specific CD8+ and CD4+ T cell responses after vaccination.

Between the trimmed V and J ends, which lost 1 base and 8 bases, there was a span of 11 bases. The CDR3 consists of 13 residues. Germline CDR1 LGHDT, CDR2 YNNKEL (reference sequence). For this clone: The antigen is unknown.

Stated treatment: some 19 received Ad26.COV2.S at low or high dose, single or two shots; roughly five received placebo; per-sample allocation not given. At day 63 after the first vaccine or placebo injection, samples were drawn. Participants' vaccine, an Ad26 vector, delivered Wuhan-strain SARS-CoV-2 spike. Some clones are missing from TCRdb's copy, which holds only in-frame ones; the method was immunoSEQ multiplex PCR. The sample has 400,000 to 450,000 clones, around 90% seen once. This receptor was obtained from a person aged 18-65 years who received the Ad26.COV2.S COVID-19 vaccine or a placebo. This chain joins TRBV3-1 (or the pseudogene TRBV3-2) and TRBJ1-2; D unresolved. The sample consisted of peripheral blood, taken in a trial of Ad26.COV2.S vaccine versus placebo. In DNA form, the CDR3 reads TGTGCCAGCAGCCAAGTCCCCAATGAGGGCTACACCTTC. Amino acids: CASSQVPNEGYTF.